This TCR beta chain was sequenced during a study of cytomegalovirus exposure and HLA in healthy donors. A remark on this clone: Its matching antigen is unknown.

The study's findings and limits: In an earlier analysis, about 87% or about 30%: the productive usage of most TCR beta V segments. Trimming of TCR beta V- and J-genes showed a link, identified in a later analysis, to a missense DCLRE1C variant. Presence/absence analysis assumed near-uniform sequencing depth across donors.

PCR was performed using 60 Vbeta and 13 Jbeta primers. The assay was immunoSEQ multiplex PCR, and TCRdb's table has in-frame clones only and misses some. The table lists more than 110,000 clones, roughly 80% of them singletons. The CDR3 spans 15 residues. Trimming removed 5 bases from V and 2 bases from J, with 14 bases in between. Germline V gene sequence: CDR1 SGHVS, CDR2 FNYEAQ. The clonotype was recovered from a man aged 35 to 55 in good health and CMV-seropositive. The sequencing input was PBMCs. The chain recombines TRBV7-6 with TRBJ2-3; TRBD1 is a possible D gene (7 bases). CDR3 protein: CASSGGTVVTDTQYF. The CDR3 region has the DNA TGTGCCAGCAGCGGGGGGACAGTCGTCACAGATACGCAGTATTTT.